The next 20 T cell receptor beta chains were all read from a single sample in a study of control samples from healthy donors and cancer patients. Using immunoSEQ multiplex PCR, the repertoire was profiled, and TCRdb retains in-frame clones only, with some absent. Among 150,000 to 200,000 clones listed, 90% to 95% were seen once. Sequencing was performed on blood. The receptor set was obtained from a woman in her thirties or forties in good health.

J is TRBJ1-6 and V is TRBV3-1 (or the pseudogene TRBV3-2); 7 bases align to TRBD1. In germline, CDR1 is LGHDT, CDR2 YNNKEL (reference sequence). Trimming took 1 base from V and 9 from J; bases not matched to a gene: 6. The CDR3 sequence is 15 residues long. The DNA of the CDR3 is TGTGCCAGCAGCCAAGGAGAGGGGGCAGGTTCACCCCTCCACTTT. This gives the protein CASSQGEGAGSPLHF.

The table lists this clone with a count of one. This chain uses TRBV6-5 with TRBJ1-1; TRBD1 matches at 9 bases. The CDR3 length is 14 residues. The germline gives CDR1 MNHEY, CDR2 SVGAGI. Trimming took 6 bases from V and 8 from J; bases not matched to a gene: 10. CDR3 in DNA: TGTGCCAGCAGGAGGGACAGGGAGCACATGGAAGCTTTCTTT. Its protein product is CASRRDREHMEAFF.

Here the CDR3 reads CASSKIPGQGNQPQHF. The CDR3 DNA reads as TGTGCCAGCAGTAAAATTCCGGGACAGGGCAATCAGCCCCAGCATTTT. This chain connects TRBV6-2 or TRBV6-3 to TRBJ1-5; TRBD1 aligns across 8 bases. With 5 bases clipped from V and 2 bases from J, the junction kept 8 bases outside the gene matches. This CDR3 contains 16 residues. CDR1 and CDR2 (germline): MNHEY, SVGEGT.

The V call is TRBV19, the J call TRBJ2-1; 14 bases are a match to TRBD2. Looked up from germline, CDR1 is LNHDA and CDR2 is SQIVND (reference sequence). The CDR3 length is 18 residues. V gave up 3 bases and J gave up 3 bases; unmatched junction bases: 7. This chain's CDR3 is CASSIGLGLAGGYNEQFF. CDR3 DNA: TGTGCCAGTAGTATCGGGCTTGGACTAGCGGGAGGCTACAATGAGCAGTTCTTC.

The chain has TRBV5-8 and TRBJ1-2; D call uncertain. The CDR3 is 13 amino acids. CDR1 is SGHTS, CDR2 YDEGEE, per germline. The V and J ends lost 5 bases and 4 bases respectively, with 12 bases between them. The CDR3 sequence is CASSWGVTYGYTF. For the CDR3, the DNA is TGTGCCAGCAGTTGGGGAGTTACCTATGGCTACACCTTC. The variable domain in full, with the rest retrieved from reference TRBV5-8 and TRBJ1-2, is EAGVTQSPTHLIKTRGQQATLRCSPISGHTSVYWYQQALGLGLQFLLWYDEGEERNRGNFPPRFSGRQFPNYSSELNVNALELEDSALYLCASSWGVTYGYTFGSGTRLTVV.

This clone has only one observation. This chain joins TRBV13 and TRBJ1-3, with a tentative D call TRBD1 (6 bases). This CDR3 comprises 17 residues. Germline V gene lookup returns CDR1 PRHDT and CDR2 FYEKMQ (reference sequence). Trimming pared 5 bases from V and 0 bases from J, leaving 17 bases between. As DNA, the CDR3 is TGTGCCAGCAGCGCCGGCCAGGGAGGGGGCTCTGGAAACACCATATATTTT. It specifies CASSAGQGGGSGNTIYF.

The chain uses TRBV7-6 and TRBJ2-3, with 7 nucleotides matching TRBD1. The CDR3 runs 16 residues. CDR1 and CDR2 from the germline V gene are SGHVS and FNYEAQ. The V segment lost 1 base and the J segment 6 bases; nucleotides outside the gene matches: 10. CDR3 in DNA: TGTGCCAGCAGCTTAGTTGGGACAGTAGGGAAGGATACGCAGTATTTT. It codes for CASSLVGTVGKDTQYF.

The rearrangement links TRBV4-3 to TRBJ2-5; TRBD1 matches 7 bases. Trimming took 1 base from V and 4 from J; bases not matched to a gene: 6. The CDR3 is 15 residues long. Germline lookup yields CDR1 LGHNA and CDR2 YSLEER. In nucleotides, the CDR3 is TGCGCCAGCAGCCAAGCGACAGGGAACCGAGAGACCCAGTACTTC. Protein: CASSQATGNRETQYF.

V is TRBV7-2 and J is TRBJ2-3; D tentatively fits TRBD1 or TRBD2 (5 bases each). V lost 5 bases to trimming and J lost 5 bases, with 14 bases between them. CDR1 and CDR2 (germline): SGHTA, FQGNSA. The CDR3 has 14 amino acids. Here the CDR3 reads CASSPRGTGDTQYF. In DNA, the CDR3 is TGTGCCAGCAGCCCGAGGGGAACAGGAGATACGCAGTATTTT.

This chain links TRBV11-3 with TRBJ2-7; D may match TRBD1 or TRBD2 (5 bases each). Trimming cost V 1 base and J 2 bases, with 12 bases left between them. Germline V gene lookup returns CDR1 SGHNT and CDR2 YENEEA. The CDR3 length is 15 residues. CDR3 bases: TGTGCCAGCAGCTTAGGGGGGACCTTTCCCTACGAGCAGTACTTC. Protein sequence: CASSLGGTFPYEQYF.

The V call is TRBV19, the J call TRBJ1-5; 7 bases are shared with TRBD1. There are 15 residues in the CDR3. V was clipped by 6 bases and J by 3 bases; unmatched bases: 8. From germline, CDR1 is LNHDA and CDR2 SQIVND (reference sequence). CDR3 sequence: CASSLEQGYNQPQHF. The CDR3 DNA reads TGTGCCAGTAGCTTAGAACAGGGGTACAATCAGCCCCAGCATTTT.

The V gene is TRBV9, the J gene TRBJ1-4; D is perhaps TRBD1 (6 bases). V was cut by 3 bases and J by 8 bases, with 17 bases left in between. Germline-derived CDR1 and CDR2 are SGDLS and YYNGEE. The CDR3 length is 15 residues. The chain's CDR3 is CASSASRGVGEKLFF. The CDR3 region has the DNA TGTGCCAGCAGCGCATCCAGGGGAGTCGGAGAAAAACTGTTTTTT.

The chain combines TRBV7-2 with TRBJ1-4; possible D gene TRBD1, 5 bases. Per germline, CDR1 SGHTA and CDR2 FQGNSA. Between the trimmed V and J ends, which lost 5 bases and 8 bases, there was a span of 9 bases. The CDR3 is 12 amino acids. The CDR3 loop is CASSTRGEKLFF. DNA of the CDR3: TGTGCCAGCAGCACCCGGGGGGAAAAACTGTTTTTT.

This chain joins TRBV19 and TRBJ1-5; TRBD1 agrees at 9 bases. Losses at the gene ends were 8 bases for V and 4 bases for J; bases not matched to a gene: 12. CDR1 is LNHDA and CDR2 is SQIVND in the germline V gene (reference sequence). The CDR3 loop spans 16 amino acids. CDR3 nucleotide sequence: TGTGCCAGTTCCCCTTCCGGGACAGGGTTTAATCAGCCCCAGCATTTT. Translation: CASSPSGTGFNQPQHF.

This CDR3 reads CATHEQFF. DNA for the CDR3: TGTGCCACCCATGAGCAGTTCTTC. The genes are TRBV12-3 or TRBV12-4 and TRBJ2-1; unclear D gene. This CDR3 has 8 residues. The V and J ends lost 10 bases and 8 bases respectively, with 3 bases between them.

This chain connects TRBV18 to TRBJ1-1; maybe TRBD1 (5 bases). Trimming stripped 1 base from V and 10 bases from J, with 13 bases between. The germline gives CDR1 KGHSH, CDR2 LQKENI. The CDR3 loop spans 13 amino acids. In DNA form, the CDR3 reads TGTGCCAGCTCACCACAGGAGGGGAGCGTAGCTTTCTTT. This gives the protein CASSPQEGSVAFF.

The chain employs TRBV5-5 and TRBJ1-5; D is possibly TRBD1 (5 bases). V was cut by 0 bases and J by 9 bases, with 16 bases left in between. This CDR3 has 15 residues. Germline CDR1 reads SGHKS; CDR2 reads YYEKEE (reference sequence). The CDR3 here is CASSLVGLGDWPQHF. The DNA for the CDR3 is TGTGCCAGCAGCTTGGTTGGATTAGGGGATTGGCCCCAGCATTTT.

Points on this clone: Since the CDR3 does not end with the conserved phenylalanine or tryptophan, this likely comes from a read error. The DNA is left out, because the CDR3 cannot be placed on it with certainty; the CDR3 is given as TCRdb lists it. This sequence joins TRBV12-1 and TRBJ1-1. TRBV12-1 is a pseudogene. The CDR3 region is 15 residues in length, termini included. CDR3 protein: CASSFAQAATTEPFL.

There are a few counts of this clone. V and J are TRBV28 and TRBJ1-1; 9 nucleotides match TRBD1. The CDR3 length is 13 residues. The junction had 3 bases not matched to a gene; V was cut back by 1 base and J by 9 bases. Germline V gene data show CDR1 as MDHEN and CDR2 as SYDVKM. The CDR3, as DNA: TGTGCCAGCAGTTTATCAACAGGGGGCAAAGCTTTCTTT. This gives the protein CASSLSTGGKAFF.

This sequence joins TRBV6-2 or TRBV6-3 and TRBJ2-1, with TRBD2 matching over 8 bases. With 6 bases clipped from V and 12 bases from J, the junction kept 7 bases outside the gene matches. This CDR3 has 12 amino acids. The germline CDR1 and CDR2 sequences are MNHEY and SVGEGT. The CDR3 DNA reads TGTGCCAGCAGCCCAAGGACTAGCCCGCAGTTCTTC. Its translation: CASSPRTSPQFF.